This TCR beta chain was profiled in a study of blood T cells in healthy people across ages. CDR3 length: 14 amino acids. Trimming cost V 1 base and J 2 bases, with 9 bases left between them. From germline, CDR1 is SGHKS and CDR2 YYEKEE (reference sequence). Using a J-beta primer mix together with a sample-barcoded 5' primer, a second PCR was run for roughly 6 to 12 cycles. From the 5' RACE reads, TCRdb called clonotypes with MiXCR, one entry per CDR3 protein. In the table there are some 1.4 million distinct CDR3 sequences, 42% of which are singletons. The clonotype was recovered from a woman younger than 35 in good health. The chain combines TRBV5-5 with TRBJ2-5; D remains ambiguous. Sequencing input: blood. As DNA, the CDR3 is TGTGCCAGCAGCTTGTGGATGGAACAAGAGACCCAGTACTTC. It translates to CASSLWMEQETQYF.